This T cell receptor beta chain was sequenced in a study of CD8 T cells in Susac syndrome. Reverse transcription of about 0.45 to 1 ug RNA was carried out with random hexamers. TCRdb fed the immunoSEQ multiplex PCR reads into MiXCR, producing one record per CDR3 protein. The table has about 190,000 distinct CDR3 sequences, 90% to 97% seen once. After removal of 6 bases from V and 2 bases from J, the junction contained 7 bases not matched to a gene. The CDR3 has 14 residues. CDR1 is MNHEY, CDR2 SVGEGT, per germline. The chain joins TRBV6-2 or TRBV6-3 to TRBJ2-7, with 7 bases that match TRBD2. The receptor was derived from a human donor with Susac syndrome. Sequenced: CD4+ T cells from PBMCs. The CDR3 DNA follows: TGTGCCAGCAGACCCGGGGGGAGCACCTACGAGCAGTACTTC. Translating it yields CASRPGGSTYEQYF.